The next 17 T cell receptor beta chains were all read from a single sample in a study of blood T cell repertoires in COVID-19 (dated by TCRdb to 2020 to 2022). Library construction relied on the immunoSEQ multiplex PCR assay. TCRdb took this table from immuneACCESS and kept in-frame rearrangements with V and J called. Such tables lack part of the clones; where checked against another copy, unresolved V genes explain under half of the gap, and the rest is unexplained. In all, the sample holds around 160,000 clones, and around 81% of those were seen once. The top ten constitute under 3% of the sample. Material for sequencing was peripheral blood. All receptors derive from a middle-aged woman with active or convalescent COVID-19.

The chain couples TRBV28 to TRBJ1-2; 10 nucleotides match TRBD1. The CDR3 runs 14 residues. V dropped 6 bases and J dropped 4; count of bases not matched to a gene: 5. Germline CDR1 is MDHEN and CDR2 is SYDVKM. CDR3 sequence: CASRGTGVVYGYTF. The CDR3 DNA sequence: TGTGCCAGCAGAGGGACAGGGGTCGTCTATGGCTACACCTTC.

DNA for the CDR3: TGTGCCAGCAGCGTAGACTCGAACACTGAAGCTTTCTTT. Translating gives CASSVDSNTEAFF. The rearrangement uses TRBV9 and TRBJ1-1, with D unresolved. Trimming removed 0 bases from V and 1 base from J, with 4 bases in between. Germline assignment: CDR1 SGDLS and CDR2 YYNGEE. The CDR3 length is 13 residues. The full variable domain, its missing parts supplied by reference TRBV9 and TRBJ1-1, is DSGVTQTPKHLITATGQRVTLRCSPRSGDLSVYWYQQSLDQGLQFLIQYYNGEERAKGNILERFSAQQFPDLHSELNLSSLELGDSALYFCASSVDSNTEAFFGQGTRLTVV.

J is TRBJ2-3 and V is TRBV9; 7 bases are shared with TRBD2. Germline V CDR1 and CDR2: SGDLS, YYNGEE. The ends lost 0 bases at V and 1 base at J; junction bases unmatched: 2. The CDR3 covers 15 residues. The CDR3 reads CASSVVGGGTDTQYF. In DNA, the CDR3 is TGTGCCAGCAGCGTAGTGGGGGGGGGCACAGATACGCAGTATTTT. Complete variable domain (other parts from reference TRBV9 and TRBJ2-3): DSGVTQTPKHLITATGQRVTLRCSPRSGDLSVYWYQQSLDQGLQFLIQYYNGEERAKGNILERFSAQQFPDLHSELNLSSLELGDSALYFCASSVVGGGTDTQYFGPGTRLTVL.

Remarks on this clone: This same CDR3 is encoded by further DNA sequences in the sample. The chain recombines TRBV2 with TRBJ2-5; 14 nucleotides align to TRBD2. The CDR3 totals 15 residues. Germline V gene lookup returns CDR1 SNHLY and CDR2 FYNNEI. The V segment lost 6 bases and the J segment 5 bases; nucleotides outside the gene matches: 5. The CDR3, as DNA: TGTGCCAGCAGCCAGACTAGCGGGAGGGGGGAGACCCAGTACTTC. Residues: CASSQTSGRGETQYF.

The V gene is TRBV7-9, the J gene TRBJ1-5; 11 nucleotides agree with TRBD1. Germline CDR1 is SEHNR and CDR2 is FQNEAQ (reference sequence). J lost 2 bases, V lost 1 base, and 1 base had no gene match. The CDR3 spans 16 residues. The CDR3 spells CASSLGTGGRNQPQHF. The CDR3, as DNA: TGTGCCAGCAGCTTAGGGACAGGGGGCCGCAATCAGCCCCAGCATTTT.

In its sample, this clone was seen once. This chain uses TRBV19 with TRBJ1-1; TRBD1 aligns across 9 bases. This CDR3 region has 15 residues. Germline lookup yields CDR1 LNHDA and CDR2 SQIVND (reference sequence). V lost 7 bases and J lost 3; bases outside the gene matches: 9. The CDR3: CASNNPGQGHTEAFF. CDR3 DNA sequence: TGTGCCAGTAATAACCCCGGACAGGGGCACACTGAAGCTTTCTTT.

This clone was picked up one time. The chain joins TRBV7-2 to TRBJ2-3; TRBD2 matches 11 bases. Germline V gives CDR1 SGHTA, CDR2 FQGNSA. The CDR3 extends over 18 amino acids. Trimming at V came to 11 bases and at J to 4 bases, leaving 20 bases not matched to a gene. The CDR3 is CAVLGLAGRSPKSDTQYF. The CDR3 bases are TGTGCCGTCCTCGGACTAGCGGGCCGAAGCCCCAAATCAGATACGCAGTATTTT.

The chain links TRBV27 to TRBJ1-1; possible D gene TRBD1, 5 bases. Germline V gene lookup returns CDR1 MNHEY and CDR2 SMNVEV (reference sequence). This CDR3 is built from 11 residues. Trimming removed 8 bases from V and 4 bases from J, with 8 bases in between. Written as DNA, the CDR3 is TGTGCCAGCCATAGGGGCACTGAAGCTTTCTTT. This sequence encodes CASHRGTEAFF.

The chain carries TRBV6-1 and TRBJ2-3; 9 bases fit TRBD1. From germline, CDR1 is MNHNS and CDR2 SASEGT. V dropped 1 base and J dropped 0; count of bases not matched to a gene: 8. The CDR3 is 18 residues long. The chain's CDR3 is CASSEESGTGLSTDTQYF. In DNA form, the CDR3 reads TGTGCCAGCAGTGAAGAGTCAGGGACAGGGCTAAGCACAGATACGCAGTATTTT.

This rearrangement joins TRBV15 to TRBJ1-2; 7 bases align to TRBD1. J was trimmed by 4 bases and V by 3 bases; bases with no gene match: 5. This CDR3 region has 14 residues. Germline V gives CDR1 LNHNV, CDR2 YYDKDF (reference sequence). The CDR3 DNA reads as TGTGCCACCAGCAGCTGGCAGGGGGGCTATGGCTACACCTTC. It is translated as CATSSWQGGYGYTF.

This chain uses TRBV27 with TRBJ1-2; no definite D call. This CDR3 is built from 14 residues. V lost 3 bases to trimming and J lost 8 bases, with 16 bases between them. Germline values: CDR1 MNHEY, CDR2 SMNVEV (reference sequence). The CDR3 sequence: CASSFAPRLDGYTF. Here the CDR3 DNA reads TGTGCCAGCAGTTTTGCACCTCGACTTGACGGCTACACCTTC.

This rearrangement joins TRBV5-1 to TRBJ2-3; 12 nucleotides match TRBD2. Germline V gives CDR1 SGHRS, CDR2 YFSETQ. This CDR3 spans 16 amino acids. Trimming cost V 4 bases and J 2 bases; bases outside gene matches: 5. DNA of the CDR3: TGCGCCAGCAGCCCTGCTAGCGGGAGGGTCACAGATACGCAGTATTTT. It codes for CASSPASGRVTDTQYF.

This rearrangement joins TRBV28 to TRBJ1-3, with D possibly matching TRBD1 (6 bases). The CDR3 extends over 16 amino acids. The germline gives CDR1 MDHEN, CDR2 SYDVKM. V was trimmed by 4 bases and J by 2 bases, leaving 15 bases between them. CDR3: CASSSEGEGAGNTIYF. DNA of the CDR3: TGTGCCAGCAGTTCCGAGGGGGAGGGGGCTGGAAACACCATATATTTT.

The V and J genes are TRBV11-2 and TRBJ1-5, with no clear D. Germline CDR1 SGHAT, CDR2 FQNNGV. The germline V and J ends were trimmed by 0 bases and 3 bases, with 3 bases remaining between them. CDR3 size: 13 residues. The CDR3 reads CASSLDINQPQHF. Here the CDR3 DNA reads TGTGCCAGCAGCTTAGATATCAATCAGCCCCAGCATTTT.

The chain couples TRBV12-5 to TRBJ2-1; D is unclear. V lost 7 bases and J 3 bases, leaving 19 bases between the germline ends. This CDR3 comprises 16 residues. Germline assignment: CDR1 LGHNT and CDR2 FRNRAP. The CDR3 here is CASATSSKPVYNEQFF. The DNA for the CDR3 is TGTGCTAGTGCCACGTCTTCTAAACCTGTCTACAATGAGCAGTTCTTC.

Only one count was recorded for this clone. The J gene is TRBJ1-5, the V gene TRBV18; perhaps TRBD1 as D (6 bases). Between the trimmed V and J ends, which lost 3 bases and 3 bases, there was a span of 12 bases. Germline loops: CDR1 KGHSH, CDR2 LQKENI. CDR3 length: 15 residues. CDR3 in amino acids: CASSPGDIINQPQHF. CDR3 nucleotide sequence: TGTGCCAGCTCACCCGGGGACATTATCAATCAGCCCCAGCATTTT.

This clone showed up just a few times. The CDR3 nucleotides are TGTGCCAGCAGTATCTTTAGTGGAAACACCATATATTTT. Residues: CASSIFSGNTIYF. The chain has TRBV28 and TRBJ1-3; unclear D gene. This CDR3 region has 13 residues. V was trimmed by 5 bases and J by 3 bases, leaving 8 bases between them. CDR1 MDHEN and CDR2 SYDVKM come from the germline V gene.